This TCR beta chain is from a study of spatial heterogeneity in lung cancer (dated by TCRdb to about 2019). The study in broad terms: Donors were approximately 72 patients with early-stage, untreated non-small cell lung cancer from the lung TRACERx cohort. In the raw uncorrected reads, each unique combination of TCR and UMI appeared more than ten times on average. Nonsynonymous mutation counts, determined by whole-exome sequencing of tumor tissue, were related to TCR repertoire features. More beta-chain than alpha-chain transcripts were consistently detected, likely reflecting higher beta-chain transcript abundance. At surgery, 200 or so tumor regions, almost 65 matched nontumor lung samples and more than 50 PBMC samples were TCR-sequenced for both alpha and beta chains. Follow-up PBMC samples were sequenced whenever available, and the median time to follow-up was two to three years after resection. In non-small cell lung cancer, the study quantitatively compared TCR alpha and beta repertoires across several tumor regions, matched nontumor lung, and blood. The paper's findings and limits, for the study overall: Only about 15 patients were included in comparisons of baseline and follow-up blood repertoires. Additional single-cell paired TCR alpha and beta sequencing was considered necessary to confirm, at a functional level, the hypothesis that regional TCRs recognize regional mutations. Ubiquitous expanded tumor TCRs were found in blood more often at tumor resection than at routine follow-up.

Library construction relied on 5' RACE. The run used a NextSeq 500. To allow correction of PCR and sequencing errors, the TCR library protocol tagged every TCR cDNA molecule with a unique molecular identifier. Per the source publication's procedure: TCR identification, UMI-based error correction and CDR3 extraction were performed with Decombinator tools. Expanded TCRs were defined as those above a frequency of 2 per 1,000, corresponding to the top 1% of the tumor frequency distribution. Each repertoire was subsampled 100 times to 5,000 TCRs, after which Renyi diversity was computed with the R vegan package. CDR3 similarity networks were built from amino acid triplet string-kernel similarity, with CDR3s being connected when pairwise similarity was above 0.82. The public reads were quality trimmed at Q25 with fastp and then assembled into clones with MiXCR by TCRdb, keeping productive beta chains. Every CDR3 protein is listed once, alongside the most common genes and DNA of its rows. The V and J calls and clone size come from TCRdb's table, not from the authors' own analysis. The sample yields some 43,000 distinct CDR3 sequences; approximately 10% were counted once. 15% to 20% of the sample is held by the ten biggest clonotypes.

Reading from cysteine to phenylalanine, the CDR3 counts 12 amino acids. Kept here is only the CDR3 DNA, which spans 36 bases and is read in frame from base 1. Between the V and J ends, shortened by 3 bases and 4 bases respectively, the junction contains 5 bases. In its sample, this clonotype was seen many times. The specificity of this receptor is unknown. No base qualities exist here, and no much larger clone lies one base off it. The time point label for this specimen denotes: blood at routine non-recurrence follow-up after resection. TCR sequencing used whole RNA extracted from tumor and nontumor lung tissue, or from cryopreserved PBMC samples, without cell sorting. A patient was chosen for TCR sequencing only when enough RNA was available from at least two tumor regions.

The TCR sequence derives from a female donor with early-stage non-small cell lung cancer. This chain joins TRBV12-3 or TRBV12-4 to TRBJ2-3; no D gene is confidently identified. Sample: PBMCs, taken at follow-up. The CDR3 sequence is CASSLIPDTQYF. The sequenced DNA: TGTGCCAGCAGTTTGATCCCAGATACGCAGTATTTT.